This T cell receptor (beta chain) was captured in a study of cytomegalovirus exposure and HLA in healthy donors. Background on the study: It was reported in a later analysis that the same platform had been used for the 120 validation repertoires as for the 550 to 750 first-cohort repertoires.

Among the 120 or so subjects of the validation cohort, separate from the 666-subject first cohort, were the donors. Study-level findings and limits: With high specificity and sensitivity, the classifier reportedly diagnosed cytomegalovirus status. Cytomegalovirus association was assigned to approximately 180 TCR beta chains.

This clone appeared a single time. As yet, its antigen is unknown. Some clones are missing from TCRdb's copy, which holds only in-frame ones; the method was immunoSEQ multiplex PCR. Seen here are 82,000 or so clones, 90% to 95% observed once, and the top ten hold over 0.65%. The TCR sequence derives from a man between 18 and 35 years old in good health and CMV-seronegative. Sample: PBMCs.

CDR3 in amino acids: CASSPGQGTYGYTF. The CDR3 DNA reads as TGTGCCAGCAGCCCCGGACAGGGTACCTATGGCTACACCTTC. This chain joins TRBV13 and TRBJ1-2; 8 positions match TRBD1. The V and J ends lost 5 bases and 4 bases, in that order; junction bases with no gene match: 6. Per the germline V gene, CDR1 is PRHDT and CDR2 is FYEKMQ (reference sequence). The length of the CDR3 is 14 residues.